This TCR beta chain was sequenced in a study of blood T cell repertoires in COVID-19. Study context: T cells, B-cell-depleted T cells, or PBMCs supplied cDNA or gDNA.

V gave up 5 bases and J gave up 1 base, with 14 bases separating them. Germline CDR1 MDHEN, CDR2 SYDVKM. This CDR3 spans 15 amino acids. Method: immunoSEQ multiplex PCR; TCRdb's copy keeps in-frame clones and lacks some. Here the sample spans around 290,000 clones, 70% to 90% being singletons. This clone appeared once. The clonotype was recovered from a woman between 45 and 65 years old who had recovered from COVID-19. The source material was peripheral blood. The V and J genes are TRBV28 and TRBJ2-5; D may be TRBD1 (5 bases). The CDR3 loop is CASSGPSRAQETQYF. CDR3 coding DNA: TGTGCCAGCAGTGGCCCCTCCAGGGCCCAAGAGACCCAGTACTTC.